The 10 T cell receptor beta chains below come from one sample, sequenced in a study of PD-L1 blockade in urothelial cancer (dated 2017 in TCRdb). Taken with the paper, the label for time point translates to: peripheral blood 6 weeks after treatment start. To prepare the library, the immunoSEQ multiplex PCR assay was applied. TCRdb provides this immuneACCESS table in a form limited to in-frame rearrangements. Some clones are lacking; in checked studies, under half of them reflect an unresolved V gene, and why the rest are absent is not known. Counted in this sample were about 120,000 clones; about 84% of them appeared once. The ten largest clones represent about 2.4% of the sample. The starting material was PBMCs, obtained around atezolizumab (anti-PD-L1) treatment. Receptor source: a man in his fifties or sixties with urothelial cancer.

The chain couples TRBV28 to TRBJ1-5; D ambiguous. In germline, CDR1 is MDHEN, CDR2 SYDVKM. V dropped 7 bases and J dropped 0 bases, with 16 bases sitting between them. CDR3 length equals 16 residues. CDR3 coding DNA: TGTGCCAGCACATCCATGGAGATTTATAGCAATCAGCCCCAGCATTTT. Its translation is CASTSMEIYSNQPQHF.

This chain links TRBV27 with TRBJ1-2; tentative D call: TRBD1 (6 bases). CDR3 length: 16 amino acids. V lost 2 bases to trimming and J lost 3 bases, with 16 bases between them. The germline V gene has CDR1 MNHEY and CDR2 SMNVEV (reference sequence). The CDR3 DNA sequence: TGTGCCAGCAGTTTAGGGGCCATTACAGGGTACTATGGCTACACCTTC. It yields the protein CASSLGAITGYYGYTF.

V is TRBV10-3 and J is TRBJ1-1; 9 bases are a match to TRBD1. The CDR3 has 14 amino acids. Germline CDR1 ENHRY, CDR2 SYGVKD. Trimming took 7 bases from V and 5 from J; bases not matched to a gene: 8. For the CDR3, the DNA is TGTGCCATCAAACCGGGACAGGGCCGGACTGAAGCTTTCTTT. Protein: CAIKPGQGRTEAFF.

CDR3 sequence: CASSVIAGPSGANVLTF. In nucleotides, the CDR3 is TGTGCCAGCAGCGTAATCGCAGGCCCCTCTGGGGCCAACGTCCTGACTTTC. The chain employs TRBV9 and TRBJ2-6, with D unclear. CDR3 length: 17 amino acids. V was trimmed by 1 base and J by 0 bases, leaving 11 bases between them. The germline V gene encodes CDR1 SGDLS and CDR2 YYNGEE.

This chain links TRBV19 with TRBJ1-2; no clear D. Trimming left V 8 bases short and J 8 bases short, with 21 bases between. CDR3 length equals 14 residues. The germline CDR1 and CDR2 sequences are LNHDA and SQIVND (reference sequence). The CDR3 reads CASQKGYLAGGYTF. CDR3 in DNA: TGTGCCAGTCAGAAGGGATATTTGGCGGGAGGCTACACCTTC.

In this sample, this clone turned up once. V and J are TRBV28 and TRBJ2-4; 12 nucleotides agree with TRBD2. This CDR3 comprises 15 residues. Germline CDR1 and CDR2: MDHEN and SYDVKM. Germline trimming cut 10 bases from V and 7 bases from J; bases unmatched to any gene: 11. The CDR3, as DNA: TGTGCCACCGGCCTCGGGCTAGCGGGAGGGAACATTCAGTACTTC. It specifies CATGLGLAGGNIQYF. The full variable domain, completed using reference TRBV28 and TRBJ2-4, is DVKVTQSSRYLVKRTGEKVFLECVQDMDHENMFWYRQDPGLGLRLIYFSYDVKMKEKGDIPEGYSVSREKKERFSLILESASTNQTSMYLCATGLGLAGGNIQYFGAGTRLSVL.

This clone was recorded once. V usage is TRBV7-2 and J usage is TRBJ2-2, with D tentatively TRBD2 (6 bases). The CDR3 is made up of 15 amino acids. Trimming left V 4 bases short and J 3 bases short, with 12 bases between. The germline gives CDR1 SGHTA, CDR2 FQGNSA. The CDR3 DNA follows: TGTGCCAGCAGCTATAGGACTACCCACACCGGGGAGCTGTTTTTT. Translated: CASSYRTTHTGELFF.

This clone was observed a handful of times. The chain carries TRBV6-6 and TRBJ2-1, with D possibly matching TRBD2 (6 bases). This CDR3 region has 15 residues. Germline V gene lookup returns CDR1 MNHNY and CDR2 SVGAGI (reference sequence). Trimming pared 8 bases from V and 7 bases from J, leaving 21 bases between. CDR3 sequence (DNA): TGTGCCAGCGGGGAAGGACTCGCACGGGGGAATGAGCAGTTCTTC. Translating it yields CASGEGLARGNEQFF.

The genes are TRBV5-5 and TRBJ1-4; no reliable D call. V was pared by 3 bases and J by 7 bases, with 19 bases between. This CDR3 has 16 residues. Germline V gene sequence: CDR1 SGHKS, CDR2 YYEKEE (reference sequence). The CDR3: CASSSAGERVGEKLFF. The CDR3 DNA follows: TGTGCCAGCAGCTCCGCCGGGGAGCGAGTTGGTGAAAAACTGTTTTTT.

The chain carries TRBV5-1 and TRBJ2-1; a weak D match, TRBD2 (6 bases). Germline CDR1 and CDR2: SGHRS and YFSETQ. The CDR3 consists of 16 residues. V lost 2 bases and J lost 0, with 12 bases in between. CDR3 amino acids: CASSLTGASSYNEQFF. CDR3 coding DNA: TGCGCCAGCAGCTTAACGGGAGCTTCCTCCTACAATGAGCAGTTCTTC.